Presented here are 11 T cell receptor beta chains from one specimen sequenced in a study of blood T cell repertoires in COVID-19. Sequencing was performed with immunoSEQ multiplex PCR; in TCRdb, only in-frame clones are kept and a portion is missing. The sample gives a few hundred thousand clones, roughly 88% of which show up once; about 5% is in the top ten. Sequenced: PBMCs or T cells enriched from blood (not recorded which). These receptors were collected from a man aged 30 to 39 who had recovered from COVID-19.

The rearrangement links TRBV28 to TRBJ2-4; the match to TRBD2 covers 7 bases. The CDR3 is 19 residues long. V dropped 2 bases and J dropped 0; count of bases not matched to a gene: 13. From germline, CDR1 is MDHEN and CDR2 SYDVKM. The CDR3, as DNA: TGTGCCAGCAGTTTAAGTAGGTTTGGAGGGAGGGGAGCCAAAAACATTCAGTACTTC. It specifies CASSLSRFGGRGAKNIQYF.

The table lists this clone with a count of one. The CDR3 DNA is TGCGCCAGCAGCCAAGTGGTACAGGGAAATTCACCCCTCCACTTT. Protein sequence: CASSQVVQGNSPLHF. This chain joins TRBV4-1 and TRBJ1-6; D might be TRBD1 (6 bases). CDR1 is MGHRA, CDR2 YSYEKL, per germline. The CDR3 consists of 15 residues. V gave up 1 base and J gave up 7 bases, with 11 bases separating them.

This chain joins TRBV6-5 and TRBJ1-1; 9 positions agree with TRBD1. Looked up from germline, CDR1 is MNHEY and CDR2 is SVGAGI. With V trimmed by 6 bases and J by 10 bases, 6 bases remained unmatched. The CDR3 is 12 residues long. The DNA for the CDR3 is TGTGCCAGCAGCACAGGGGGCGCGGGAGCTTTCTTT. It translates to CASSTGGAGAFF.

V usage is TRBV19 and J usage is TRBJ1-2, with 7 bases that match TRBD1. This CDR3 comprises 15 residues. Germline V lookup: CDR1 LNHDA, CDR2 SQIVND (reference sequence). The V and J ends lost 3 bases and 4 bases, in that order; junction bases with no gene match: 8. CDR3 sequence: CASSMMAGGGYGYTF. CDR3 DNA sequence: TGTGCCAGTAGTATGATGGCAGGGGGTGGCTATGGCTACACCTTC.

Concerning this clone: The sample has other DNA sequences that encode this CDR3 too. The gene calls are TRBV5-1 and TRBJ2-3, with TRBD1 matching over 9 bases. Per the germline V gene, CDR1 is SGHRS and CDR2 is YFSETQ. The CDR3 is 15 residues long. V dropped 4 bases and J dropped 2; count of bases not matched to a gene: 5. CDR3 coding DNA: TGCGCCAGCAGCACCGGACAGGGGATCACAGATACGCAGTATTTT. This sequence encodes CASSTGQGITDTQYF.

V gene TRBV19 combines with J gene TRBJ2-7; 9 bases agree with TRBD1. The CDR3 covers 15 residues. V gave up 3 bases and J gave up 2 bases; unmatched junction bases: 5. The germline gives CDR1 LNHDA, CDR2 SQIVND (reference sequence). The CDR3 nucleotides are TGTGCCAGTAGTATTCCCGGACAGGGGACCTACGAGCAGTACTTC. It is translated as CASSIPGQGTYEQYF.

V is TRBV24-1 and J is TRBJ2-7, with 7 bases fitting TRBD1. Germline CDR1 and CDR2: KGHDR and SFDVKD. The CDR3 extends over 15 amino acids. The trim removed 5 bases at V and 0 bases at J, leaving 6 bases unmatched. The CDR3 nucleotides read TGTGCCACCAGTGGTCGACAGGGAAGCTCCTACGAGCAGTACTTC. Protein product: CATSGRQGSSYEQYF.

As concerns this clone: This CDR3 is also generated by other DNA sequences in the sample. The chain links TRBV6-5 to TRBJ2-1, with 11 bases lining up with TRBD2. In germline, CDR1 is MNHEY, CDR2 SVGAGI. This CDR3 contains 15 residues. Losses at the gene ends were 2 bases for V and 4 bases for J; bases not matched to a gene: 1. CDR3 coding DNA: TGTGCCAGCAGTTACGGGACTAGCGGATACAATGAGCAGTTCTTC. Its translation is CASSYGTSGYNEQFF.

The gene calls are TRBV5-1 and TRBJ2-2; TRBD1 might be the D (6 bases). The germline gives CDR1 SGHRS, CDR2 YFSETQ. V lost 7 bases to trimming and J lost 2 bases, with 15 bases between them. There are 15 residues in the CDR3. The CDR3 sequence: CASSRDTENTGELFF. CDR3 in DNA: TGCGCCAGCTCCAGGGACACGGAAAACACCGGGGAGCTGTTTTTT.

This chain connects TRBV2 to TRBJ2-2; maybe TRBD1 (6 bases). The CDR3 consists of 16 residues. The V end lost 6 bases, the J end lost 0 bases, and 14 bases lay between the germline ends. Germline V gene sequence: CDR1 SNHLY, CDR2 FYNNEI. The CDR3 nucleotides read TGTGCCAGCAGCGTTGACAGGTGGGCGAACACCGGGGAGCTGTTTTTT. Its protein is CASSVDRWANTGELFF.

The chain is built from TRBV7-2 and TRBJ2-5, with D maybe TRBD1 (6 bases). V was trimmed by 5 bases and J by 5 bases, leaving 12 bases between them. The germline V gene encodes CDR1 SGHTA and CDR2 FQGNSA. The CDR3 length is 13 residues. This CDR3 is CASSTSQGETQYF. Written as DNA, the CDR3 is TGTGCCAGCAGCACAAGCCAGGGGGAGACCCAGTACTTC.